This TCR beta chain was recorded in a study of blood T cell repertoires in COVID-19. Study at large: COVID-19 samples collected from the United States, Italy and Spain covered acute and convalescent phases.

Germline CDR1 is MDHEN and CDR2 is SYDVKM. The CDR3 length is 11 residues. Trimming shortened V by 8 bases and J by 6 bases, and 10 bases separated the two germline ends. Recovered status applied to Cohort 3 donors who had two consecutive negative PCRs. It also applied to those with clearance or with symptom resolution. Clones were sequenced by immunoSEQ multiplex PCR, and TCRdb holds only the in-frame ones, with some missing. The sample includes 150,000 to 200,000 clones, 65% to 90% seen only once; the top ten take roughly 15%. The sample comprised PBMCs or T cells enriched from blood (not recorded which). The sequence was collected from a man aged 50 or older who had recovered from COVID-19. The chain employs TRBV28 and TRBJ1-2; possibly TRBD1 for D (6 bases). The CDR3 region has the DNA TGTGCCAGCTCACAGGGACATGGCTACACCTTC. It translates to CASSQGHGYTF.